The 26 T cell receptor beta chains listed next were all sequenced from one sample in a study of response to subunit inactivated influenza vaccine. Each CDR3 protein is one row after TCRdb ran MiXCR on the RT-PCR reads. This repertoire shows 650,000 to 800,000 distinct CDR3 sequences, over 11% found once; its top ten account for around 6.5%. The source was PBMCs from blood, collected less than 15 days before vaccination. The receptors originated from a man over 45 who received an inactivated influenza vaccine.

This clonotype has a handful of counts. The CDR3 DNA follows: TGTGCCATCAGTGAGTTAGCGGCCTACAATGAGCAGTTCTTC. It encodes CAISELAAYNEQFF. This sequence joins TRBV10-3 and TRBJ2-1; perhaps TRBD2 as D (6 bases). The CDR3 spans 14 residues. Germline values: CDR1 ENHRY, CDR2 SYGVKD. Trimming removed 1 base from V and 2 bases from J, with 6 bases in between.

The chain carries TRBV4-3 and TRBJ1-1; D is undetermined. The CDR3 length is 15 residues. Germline-derived CDR1 and CDR2 are LGHNA and YSLEER. Trimming stripped 3 bases from V and 5 bases from J, with 16 bases between. This CDR3 is CASSQLDGVGTEAFF. The CDR3 bases are TGCGCCAGCAGCCAGTTGGACGGCGTTGGGACTGAAGCTTTCTTT.

This chain connects TRBV5-1 to TRBJ1-4; no clear D gene. Germline values: CDR1 SGHRS, CDR2 YFSETQ. The CDR3 spans 15 residues. Between the trimmed V and J ends, which lost 4 bases and 6 bases, there was a span of 16 bases. As DNA, the CDR3 is TGCGCCAGCAGCCACTCGGACGGCGGAGATGAAAAACTGTTTTTT. It encodes CASSHSDGGDEKLFF.

The genes are TRBV9 and TRBJ2-7, with unresolved D. Germline V lookup: CDR1 SGDLS, CDR2 YYNGEE. This CDR3 spans 13 amino acids. Trimming left V 0 bases short and J 1 base short, with 5 bases between. This chain's CDR3 is CASSVVHSYEQYF. The CDR3 DNA reads TGTGCCAGCAGCGTAGTTCATTCCTACGAGCAGTACTTC. Filled out from reference TRBV9 and TRBJ2-7, the complete variable domain reads DSGVTQTPKHLITATGQRVTLRCSPRSGDLSVYWYQQSLDQGLQFLIQYYNGEERAKGNILERFSAQQFPDLHSELNLSSLELGDSALYFCASSVVHSYEQYFGPGTRLTVT.

The table lists this clonotype with a few counts. This chain uses TRBV7-8 with TRBJ2-1, with 7 bases lining up with TRBD2. Germline V gene data show CDR1 as SGHVS and CDR2 as FQNEAQ. The CDR3 has 14 amino acids. The V and J ends lost 5 bases and 9 bases, in that order; junction bases with no gene match: 10. CDR3 DNA: TGTGCCAGCAGCATCCCGGGCGGGGGAGGTGAGCAGTTCTTC. The encoded protein is CASSIPGGGGEQFF.

The chain employs TRBV5-6 and TRBJ2-4; 8 nucleotides align to TRBD1. The CDR3 totals 15 residues. Unmatched junction bases numbered 3, after V lost 4 bases and J lost 0 bases. CDR1 SGHDT and CDR2 YYEEEE come from the germline V gene. The CDR3 sequence is CASSPGGLAKNIQYF. The CDR3 region has the DNA TGTGCCAGCAGCCCAGGGGGCCTAGCCAAAAACATTCAGTACTTC.

Only a few counts were recorded for this clonotype. The chain uses TRBV11-2 and TRBJ2-5, with D tentatively TRBD2 (7 bases). The CDR3 length is 16 residues. Per germline, CDR1 SGHAT and CDR2 FQNNGV. With 6 bases removed from V and 0 bases from J, the gap between germline ends came to 17 bases. DNA of the CDR3: TGTGCCAGCAGTTCCGGGGGGCGGTTGTACCAAGAGACCCAGTACTTC. This codes for CASSSGGRLYQETQYF.

This clonotype was detected a few times. The rearrangement uses TRBV2 and TRBJ2-4, with D perhaps TRBD2 (5 bases). Trimming removed 8 bases from V and 10 bases from J, with 15 bases in between. Germline values: CDR1 SNHLY, CDR2 FYNNEI. The length of the CDR3 is 12 residues. The CDR3: CASGPYSGIQYF. The CDR3 DNA sequence: TGTGCCAGCGGTCCCTATTCGGGAATTCAGTACTTC. Looking up the rest from reference TRBV2 and TRBJ2-4 gives the full variable domain: EPEVTQTPSHQVTQMGQEVILRCVPISNHLYFYWYRQILGQKVEFLVSFYNNEISEKSEIFDDQFSVERPDGSNFTLKIRSTKLEDSAMYFCASGPYSGIQYFGAGTRLSVL.

J is TRBJ2-1 and V is TRBV20-1, with D perhaps TRBD1 (6 bases). The germline CDR1 and CDR2 sequences are DFQATT and SNEGSKA (reference sequence). CDR3 size: 13 residues. V lost 1 base, J lost 5 bases, and 9 bases lay in between. For the CDR3, the DNA is TGCAGTGCTAGAGTGGGGGCTAACAATGAGCAGTTCTTC. It is translated as CSARVGANNEQFF.

This clonotype was observed a few times. The chain is built from TRBV6-1 and TRBJ2-7; D may be TRBD1 (6 bases). CDR1 is MNHNS, CDR2 SASEGT, per germline. The CDR3 contains 12 residues. Trimming removed 5 bases from V and 6 bases from J, with 11 bases in between. The CDR3 sequence: CASSNRVSEQYF. The CDR3 DNA is TGTGCCAGCAGTAACAGGGTTTCCGAGCAGTACTTC.

The V gene is TRBV6-5, the J gene TRBJ2-3; D gene unclear. CDR3 length equals 16 residues. Germline V gene sequence: CDR1 MNHEY, CDR2 SVGAGI. Trimming removed 0 bases at V and 5 bases at J, with 15 bases between. The CDR3 coding sequence is TGTGCCAGCAGTTACTCCGGCGTGACCCCGGAAGATACGCAGTATTTT. Residues: CASSYSGVTPEDTQYF.

V gene TRBV6-2 or TRBV6-3 combines with J gene TRBJ2-5, with D possibly TRBD2 on 6 matching bases. CDR3 length: 16 residues. V was shortened by 2 bases and J by 3 bases, with 16 bases between the two germline ends. The germline CDR1 and CDR2 sequences are MNHEY and SVGEGT. The CDR3 here is CASSYKSGLLEETQYF. CDR3 sequence (DNA): TGTGCCAGCAGTTACAAATCGGGACTGCTGGAAGAGACCCAGTACTTC.

This clonotype was counted a few times. The chain couples TRBV25-1 to TRBJ1-2; 7 bases map to TRBD1. Trimming cost V 3 bases and J 8 bases; bases outside gene matches: 15. Germline CDR1 and CDR2: MGHDK and SYGVNS. The CDR3 length is 16 residues. The CDR3 loop is CASSDFGPGQVEGYTF. The DNA of the CDR3 is TGTGCCAGCAGTGACTTCGGTCCCGGACAGGTGGAGGGCTACACCTTC.

This clonotype was counted a few times. V is TRBV5-1 and J is TRBJ1-1; D might be TRBD1 (5 bases). The CDR3 runs to 15 residues. V was pared by 4 bases and J by 4 bases, with 17 bases between. Germline lookup yields CDR1 SGHRS and CDR2 YFSETQ. The CDR3 region is CASSETTGIGTEAFF. The DNA for the CDR3 is TGCGCCAGCAGCGAAACCACAGGAATCGGCACTGAAGCTTTCTTT.

The chain uses TRBV6-5 and TRBJ1-2, with no clear D. Germline values: CDR1 MNHEY, CDR2 SVGAGI. V was cut by 7 bases and J by 0 bases, with 18 bases left in between. The CDR3 loop spans 16 amino acids. CDR3 coding DNA: TGTGCCAGCAACTTACTCCCGGCTGGGCCTAACTATGGCTACACCTTC. It translates to CASNLLPAGPNYGYTF.

The chain couples TRBV2 to TRBJ2-7; TRBD1 might be the D (5 bases). The CDR3 is 13 residues long. Germline V gene lookup returns CDR1 SNHLY and CDR2 FYNNEI. With 2 bases removed from V and 6 bases from J, the gap between germline ends came to 11 bases. CDR3 nucleotides: TGTGCCAGCAGTGAAACGGCAGGGCTCGAGCAGTACTTC. This encodes CASSETAGLEQYF.

The V and J genes are TRBV6-1 and TRBJ1-2, with D possibly TRBD1 on 5 matching bases. There are 15 residues in the CDR3. The V and J ends lost 6 bases and 0 bases respectively, with 14 bases between them. In germline, CDR1 is MNHNS, CDR2 SASEGT. As DNA, the CDR3 is TGTGCCAGCAGGGAGACAAGGGACCCTAACTATGGCTACACCTTC. Amino acid sequence: CASRETRDPNYGYTF.

This clonotype came up many times. The V call is TRBV12-3 or TRBV12-4, the J call TRBJ1-1, with TRBD1 matching over 8 bases. V shed 6 bases and J 1 base; nucleotides not matched to a gene: 4. CDR3 length: 14 residues. The CDR3 loop is CASRVTGANTEAFF. The CDR3, as DNA: TGTGCCAGCAGGGTGACAGGGGCGAACACTGAAGCTTTCTTT.

This chain uses TRBV14 with TRBJ2-5, with D possibly called TRBD1 or TRBD2 (5 bases each). The CDR3 sequence is 15 residues long. V was trimmed by 0 bases and J by 4 bases, leaving 12 bases between them. CDR1 is SGHDN and CDR2 is FVKESK in the germline V gene. CDR3 protein: CASSQEGRDGETQYF. For the CDR3, the DNA is TGTGCCAGCAGCCAAGAGGGCAGGGACGGAGAGACCCAGTACTTC.

This clonotype was observed a few times. The chain joins TRBV6-2 or TRBV6-3 to TRBJ2-1; perhaps D is TRBD1 or TRBD2 (6 bases each). In germline, CDR1 is MNHEY, CDR2 SVGEGT. The CDR3 is 18 residues long. V was pared by 5 bases and J by 7 bases, with 27 bases between. CDR3 sequence reads: CASSPGGRGRSRGNEQFF. DNA for the CDR3: TGTGCCAGCAGTCCCGGGGGCAGAGGTCGGTCTAGAGGGAATGAGCAGTTCTTC.

Many counts were recorded for this clonotype. The J gene is TRBJ2-2, the V gene TRBV4-3; TRBD1 aligns across 11 bases. Per the germline V gene, CDR1 is LGHNA and CDR2 is YSLEER. This CDR3 comprises 16 residues. V lost 5 bases and J lost 2; bases outside the gene matches: 4. The CDR3 coding sequence is TGCGCCAGCAGCGTTTGGACAGGGGGCAACACCGGGGAGCTGTTTTTT. Translating gives CASSVWTGGNTGELFF.

The DNA of the CDR3 is TGCAGTCGGCTGATTGGAGAGACCCAGTACTTC. Amino acid sequence: CSRLIGETQYF. V usage is TRBV20-1 and J usage is TRBJ2-5; D not certain. This CDR3 is 11 amino acids long. Trimming pared 8 bases from V and 4 bases from J, leaving 11 bases between. Germline-derived CDR1 and CDR2 are DFQATT and SNEGSKA (reference sequence).

This clonotype was picked up a small number of times. The V call is TRBV5-1, the J call TRBJ2-1; 9 bases agree with TRBD2. The germline CDR1 and CDR2 sequences are SGHRS and YFSETQ. V shed 5 bases and J 2 bases; nucleotides not matched to a gene: 8. CDR3 length equals 16 residues. In DNA, the CDR3 is TGCGCCAGCAGGGGACTAGCTTCCAGTCCCTACAATGAGCAGTTCTTC. This translates into CASRGLASSPYNEQFF.

The chain has TRBV7-3 and TRBJ2-1; D unresolved. Germline CDR1 SGHTA, CDR2 FQGTGA. V was trimmed by 5 bases and J by 10 bases, leaving 15 bases between them. The CDR3 runs to 13 residues. The CDR3 here is CASSRFFDGEQFF. In nucleotides, the CDR3 is TGTGCCAGCAGCCGGTTTTTCGACGGGGAGCAGTTCTTC.

This clonotype has just a few counts. The chain is built from TRBV2 and TRBJ2-3, with 7 bases matching TRBD1. The J segment lost 2 bases and the V segment lost 2 bases, leaving 10 bases of the junction unmatched. The germline CDR1 and CDR2 sequences are SNHLY and FYNNEI. The CDR3 contains 17 residues. The CDR3 nucleotides read TGTGCCAGCAGTGAACCAGGGGACAGAACCAACACAGATACGCAGTATTTT. This codes for CASSEPGDRTNTDTQYF.

This clonotype was detected only a few times. The rearrangement links TRBV10-3 to TRBJ2-7; tentative D call: TRBD2 (6 bases). CDR1 ENHRY and CDR2 SYGVKD come from the germline V gene. The CDR3 consists of 14 residues. Deletions cut 4 bases from V and 1 base from J, with 11 bases between. CDR3 sequence reads: CAISVGAGSYEQYF. The CDR3 DNA reads TGTGCCATCAGTGTTGGGGCGGGGTCCTACGAGCAGTACTTC.